These T cell receptor beta chains were read from a single sample in a study of Ad26.COV2.S vaccination and SARS-CoV-2 variants. Libraries were prepared by immunoSEQ multiplex PCR; TCRdb keeps only in-frame clonotypes and omits some of them. The table has 400,000 to 450,000 clones, 75% to 95% seen once. The sample was peripheral blood, taken in a trial of Ad26.COV2.S vaccine versus placebo. The receptors here all came from a person aged 18-60 years who received the Ad26.COV2.S COVID-19 vaccine or a placebo. Both conserved end residues are part of each CDR3. A D gene is named only where the DNA matches it firmly. Only some rows state a clone size, as once, few, many or a class for expanded clones.

j_gene: TRBJ1-4; d_gene: NA; abundance: NA; v_gene: TRBV7-6; CDR3aa: CASSRLEDPGEKLFF; CDR3nt: TGTGCCAGCAGCCGACTAGAGGATCCGGGTGAAAAACTGTTTTTT
j_gene: TRBJ2-2; d_gene: NA; abundance: once; v_gene: TRBV12-3/TRBV12-4; CDR3aa: CASSSGGGELFF; CDR3nt: TGTGCCAGCAGTTCTGGGGGCGGGGAGCTGTTTTTT
j_gene: TRBJ1-2; d_gene: TRBD1; abundance: NA; v_gene: TRBV11-2; CDR3aa: CASSLAWIRRRGRENGYTF; CDR3nt: TGTGCCAGCAGCTTAGCCTGGATTCGAAGGAGGGGGCGCGAAAATGGCTACACCTTC
j_gene: TRBJ1-1; d_gene: NA; abundance: NA; v_gene: TRBV12-3/TRBV12-4; CDR3aa: CASNFPMNTEAFF; CDR3nt: TGTGCCAGCAACTTCCCTATGAACACTGAAGCTTTCTTT
j_gene: TRBJ2-1; d_gene: TRBD2; abundance: NA; v_gene: TRBV4-1; CDR3aa: CASSQAQLALSGNEQFF; CDR3nt: TGCGCCAGCAGCCAAGCCCAACTAGCGCTGTCTGGGAATGAGCAGTTCTTC
j_gene: TRBJ2-3; d_gene: TRBD2; abundance: NA; v_gene: TRBV19; CDR3aa: CASSMGLAGGPWISDTQYF; CDR3nt: TGTGCCAGTAGTATGGGGCTAGCGGGAGGGCCTTGGATTTCGGATACGCAGTATTTT
j_gene: TRBJ2-3; d_gene: NA; abundance: NA; v_gene: TRBV15; CDR3aa: CATSSRTVSTDTQYF; CDR3nt: TGTGCCACCAGCTCCCGGACCGTAAGCACAGATACGCAGTATTTT
j_gene: TRBJ2-5; d_gene: NA; abundance: NA; v_gene: TRBV30; CDR3aa: CAWSVPSEYQETQYF; CDR3nt: TGTGCCTGGAGTGTACCTAGCGAGTACCAAGAGACCCAGTACTTC
j_gene: TRBJ2-4; d_gene: NA; abundance: NA; v_gene: TRBV30; CDR3aa: CAFSGSNIQYF; CDR3nt: TGTGCCTTCTCAGGCTCGAACATTCAGTACTTC
j_gene: TRBJ1-5; d_gene: NA; abundance: once; v_gene: TRBV7-8; CDR3aa: CASSQGQGDLSNQPQHF; CDR3nt: TGTGCCAGCAGCCAGGGCCAGGGAGACCTTAGCAATCAGCCCCAGCATTTT
j_gene: TRBJ1-1; d_gene: NA; abundance: NA; v_gene: TRBV7-9; CDR3aa: CASSQMGGNTEAFF; CDR3nt: TGTGCCAGCAGCCAGATGGGGGGGAACACTGAAGCTTTCTTT
j_gene: TRBJ1-1; d_gene: NA; abundance: NA; v_gene: TRBV6-6; CDR3aa: CASSYDGYMNTEAFF; CDR3nt: TGTGCCAGCAGTTACGACGGCTACATGAACACTGAAGCTTTCTTT
j_gene: TRBJ2-1; d_gene: NA; abundance: once; v_gene: TRBV14; CDR3aa: CASSQGSLRDEQFF; CDR3nt: TGTGCCAGCAGCCAAGGTTCCCTCCGCGATGAGCAGTTCTTC
j_gene: TRBJ1-3; d_gene: NA; abundance: NA; v_gene: TRBV30; CDR3aa: CAWRGTPNGGNTIYF; CDR3nt: TGTGCCTGGAGGGGGACGCCGAATGGCGGAAACACCATATATTTT
j_gene: TRBJ2-7; d_gene: TRBD2; abundance: once; v_gene: TRBV10-3; CDR3aa: CAISEGGGFDEQYF; CDR3nt: TGTGCCATCAGTGAGGGGGGAGGGTTCGACGAGCAGTACTTC
j_gene: TRBJ2-3; d_gene: TRBD2; abundance: NA; v_gene: TRBV15; CDR3aa: CATSADGLAGGDTQYF; CDR3nt: TGTGCCACCAGCGCCGACGGACTAGCGGGAGGAGATACGCAGTATTTT
j_gene: TRBJ1-5; d_gene: NA; abundance: few; v_gene: TRBV5-6; CDR3aa: CASSFSSSNQPQHF; CDR3nt: TGTGCCAGCAGCTTTAGTAGTAGCAATCAGCCCCAGCATTTT
j_gene: TRBJ1-1; d_gene: TRBD1; abundance: NA; v_gene: TRBV24-1; CDR3aa: CATTEPGTAEAFF; CDR3nt: TGTGCCACCACCGAACCCGGGACAGCTGAAGCTTTCTTT
j_gene: TRBJ1-2; d_gene: NA; abundance: NA; v_gene: TRBV30; CDR3aa: CAWSRGRTVLYGYTF; CDR3nt: TGTGCCTGGAGTCGAGGTCGGACAGTCCTCTATGGCTACACCTTC
j_gene: TRBJ2-7; d_gene: NA; abundance: NA; v_gene: TRBV7-3; CDR3aa: CASRYRVGYEQYF; CDR3nt: TGTGCCAGCAGGTACAGGGTCGGCTACGAGCAGTACTTC
j_gene: TRBJ2-1; d_gene: NA; abundance: NA; v_gene: TRBV15; CDR3aa: CATSTGSYNEQFF; CDR3nt: TGTGCCACCAGCACAGGGTCCTACAATGAGCAGTTCTTC
j_gene: TRBJ2-1; d_gene: TRBD2; abundance: NA; v_gene: TRBV29-1; CDR3aa: CSVHGLGAGGGPSYNEQFF; CDR3nt: TGCAGCGTTCACGGCTTAGGAGCGGGAGGAGGGCCGTCCTACAATGAGCAGTTCTTC
j_gene: TRBJ2-2; d_gene: NA; abundance: NA; v_gene: TRBV7-3; CDR3aa: CASSSLSSSSNTGELFF; CDR3nt: TGTGCCAGCAGCTCCCTTTCGAGCAGTTCGAACACCGGGGAGCTGTTTTTT
j_gene: TRBJ2-1; d_gene: NA; abundance: NA; v_gene: TRBV30; CDR3aa: CAIWGYNEQFF; CDR3nt: TGTGCCATTTGGGGGTACAATGAGCAGTTCTTC
j_gene: TRBJ2-6; d_gene: NA; abundance: NA; v_gene: TRBV28; CDR3aa: CASSPPRANVLTF; CDR3nt: TGTGCCAGCAGCCCCCCTAGGGCCAACGTCCTGACTTTC
j_gene: TRBJ2-2; d_gene: TRBD2; abundance: NA; v_gene: TRBV5-4; CDR3aa: CASSLEGLAGVRTGELFF; CDR3nt: TGTGCCAGCAGCTTGGAGGGACTAGCGGGAGTTCGTACCGGGGAGCTGTTTTTT
j_gene: TRBJ2-7; d_gene: NA; abundance: NA; v_gene: TRBV25-1; CDR3aa: CASSAGMASSYEQYF; CDR3nt: TGTGCCAGCAGTGCCGGTATGGCTAGTTCCTACGAGCAGTACTTC
j_gene: TRBJ2-2; d_gene: NA; abundance: NA; v_gene: TRBV2; CDR3aa: CASSTTDDTGELFF; CDR3nt: TGTGCCAGCAGTACGACCGACGATACCGGGGAGCTGTTTTTT
j_gene: TRBJ2-2; d_gene: TRBD1; abundance: NA; v_gene: TRBV24-1; CDR3aa: CATSDFSHRGAGELFF; CDR3nt: TGTGCCACCAGTGATTTTAGCCACAGGGGTGCCGGGGAGCTGTTTTTT
j_gene: TRBJ2-7; d_gene: TRBD2; abundance: NA; v_gene: TRBV4-1; CDR3aa: CASSHLPGGDEQYF; CDR3nt: TGCGCCAGCAGCCATCTCCCGGGAGGGGACGAGCAGTACTTC
j_gene: TRBJ1-5; d_gene: NA; abundance: few; v_gene: TRBV27; CDR3aa: CASSSNRENQPQHF; CDR3nt: TGTGCCAGCAGTTCGAACCGGGAAAATCAGCCCCAGCATTTT
j_gene: TRBJ2-5; d_gene: NA; abundance: NA; v_gene: TRBV6-5; CDR3aa: CASSYSTPRETQYF; CDR3nt: TGTGCCAGCAGTTACTCGACCCCCCGGGAGACCCAGTACTTC
j_gene: TRBJ2-3; d_gene: TRBD2; abundance: NA; v_gene: TRBV5-5; CDR3aa: CASSSPRTSGSPHNTDTQYF; CDR3nt: TGTGCCAGCAGCTCCCCCCGGACTAGCGGGAGTCCTCACAACACAGATACGCAGTATTTT
j_gene: TRBJ1-4; d_gene: NA; abundance: NA; v_gene: TRBV27; CDR3aa: CASSLRGQKRVNEKLFF; CDR3nt: TGTGCCAGCAGTTTGCGGGGCCAGAAGAGGGTTAATGAAAAACTGTTTTTT